Following are 2 T cell receptor beta chains from one sample sequenced in a study of response to subunit inactivated influenza vaccine. TCRdb independently ran MiXCR on the RT-PCR reads; one entry per CDR3 protein. The repertoire holds roughly 460,000 distinct CDR3 sequences, with approximately 11% as singletons. The sequences come from PBMCs from blood, collected around seven weeks after vaccination. Receptors were obtained from a man aged 50 to 60 who received an inactivated influenza vaccine.

The gene calls are TRBV20-1 and TRBJ1-1; D ambiguous. CDR3 length equals 15 residues. The germline V gene encodes CDR1 DFQATT and CDR2 SNEGSKA (reference sequence). Between the trimmed V and J ends, which lost 4 bases and 3 bases, there was a span of 18 bases. DNA for the CDR3: TGCAGTGCTATGCGAATGAGGAGGATGCACACTGAAGCTTTCTTT. It encodes CSAMRMRRMHTEAFF.

This clonotype was detected ten times or more. The chain couples TRBV12-3 or TRBV12-4 to TRBJ2-4; maybe TRBD2 (5 bases). V shed 2 bases and J shed 7 bases, with 12 bases lying between them. The CDR3 spans 14 residues. The CDR3 DNA reads TGTGCCAGCAGTTTAAAACTAGTGGGGAACATTCAGTACTTC. This codes for CASSLKLVGNIQYF.